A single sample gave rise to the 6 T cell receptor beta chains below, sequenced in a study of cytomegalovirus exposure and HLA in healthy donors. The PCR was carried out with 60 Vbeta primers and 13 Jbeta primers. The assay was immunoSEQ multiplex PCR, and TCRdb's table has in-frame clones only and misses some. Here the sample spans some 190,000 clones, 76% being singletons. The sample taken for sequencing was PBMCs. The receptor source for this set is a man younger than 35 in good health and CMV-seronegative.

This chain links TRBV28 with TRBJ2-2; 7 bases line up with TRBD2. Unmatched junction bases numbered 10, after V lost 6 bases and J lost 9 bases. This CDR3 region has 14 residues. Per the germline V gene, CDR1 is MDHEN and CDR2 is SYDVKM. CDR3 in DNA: TGTGCCAGCAGCCCCGGGGGGACCGCTCGGGAGCTGTTTTTT. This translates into CASSPGGTARELFF.

The CDR3 reads CASRSWETQYF. The CDR3 DNA is TGTGCCAGCAGGAGCTGGGAGACCCAGTACTTC. The chain is built from TRBV6-1 and TRBJ2-5; D not certain. Germline loops: CDR1 MNHNS, CDR2 SASEGT. CDR3 length equals 11 residues. The V end was cut by 6 bases, the J end by 5 bases, with 7 bases between.

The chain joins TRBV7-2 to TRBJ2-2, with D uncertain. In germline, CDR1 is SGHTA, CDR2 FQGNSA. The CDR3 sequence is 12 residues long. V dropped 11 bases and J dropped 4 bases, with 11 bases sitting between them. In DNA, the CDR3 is TGTGCCTCACGAGGAGTCACCGGGGAGCTGTTTTTT. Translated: CASRGVTGELFF. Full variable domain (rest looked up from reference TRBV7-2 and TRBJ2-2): GAGVSQSPSNKVTEKGKDVELRCDPISGHTALYWYRQSLGQGLEFLIYFQGNSAPDKSGLPSDRFSAERTGGSVSTLTIQRTQQEDSAVYLCASRGVTGELFFGEGSRLTVL.

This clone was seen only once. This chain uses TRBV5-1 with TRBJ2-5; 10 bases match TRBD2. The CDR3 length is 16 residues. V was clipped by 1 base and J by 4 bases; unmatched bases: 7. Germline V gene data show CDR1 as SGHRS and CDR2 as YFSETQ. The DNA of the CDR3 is TGCGCCAGCAGCTTGAGTCTAGCGGGGGAAGGAGAGACCCAGTACTTC. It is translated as CASSLSLAGEGETQYF.

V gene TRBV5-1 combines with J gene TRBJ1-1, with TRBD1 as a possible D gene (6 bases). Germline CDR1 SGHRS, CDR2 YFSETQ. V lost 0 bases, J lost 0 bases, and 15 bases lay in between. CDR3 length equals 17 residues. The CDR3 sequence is CASSLAPTGVMNTEAFF. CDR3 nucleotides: TGCGCCAGCAGCTTGGCACCGACAGGAGTCATGAACACTGAAGCTTTCTTT.

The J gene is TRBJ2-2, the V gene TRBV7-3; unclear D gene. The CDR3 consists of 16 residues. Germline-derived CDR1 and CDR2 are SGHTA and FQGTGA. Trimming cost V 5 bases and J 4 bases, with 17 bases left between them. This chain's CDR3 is CASSMTRGPVTGELFF. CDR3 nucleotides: TGTGCCAGCAGCATGACTCGAGGCCCGGTCACCGGGGAGCTGTTTTTT.